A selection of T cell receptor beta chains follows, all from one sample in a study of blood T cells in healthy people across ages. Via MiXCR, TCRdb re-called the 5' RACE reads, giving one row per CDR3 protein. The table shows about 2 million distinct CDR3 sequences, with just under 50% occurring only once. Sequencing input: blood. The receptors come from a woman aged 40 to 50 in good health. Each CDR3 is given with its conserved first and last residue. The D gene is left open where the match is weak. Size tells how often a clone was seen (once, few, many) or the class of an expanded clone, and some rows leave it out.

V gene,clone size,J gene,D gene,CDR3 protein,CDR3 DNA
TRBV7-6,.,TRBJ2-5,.,CASSVGYKETQYF,TGTGCCAGCAGCGTTGGCTACAAAGAGACCCAGTACTTC
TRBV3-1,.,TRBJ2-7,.,CASSQPYRDYEQYF,TGTGCCAGCAGCCAACCCTACAGGGACTACGAGCAGTACTTC
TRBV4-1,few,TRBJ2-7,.,CASSQNRVGYEQYF,TGCGCCAGCAGCCAAAACAGGGTTGGCTACGAGCAGTACTTC
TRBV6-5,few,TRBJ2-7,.,CASSYAAYYEQYF,TGTGCCAGCAGTTATGCGGCATACTACGAGCAGTACTTC
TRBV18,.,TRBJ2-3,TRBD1,CASSHRGRGPDTQYF,TGTGCCAGCTCCCACAGGGGAAGGGGTCCAGATACGCAGTATTTT
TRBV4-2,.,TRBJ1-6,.,CASSQEGQGSPNSPLHF,TGTGCCAGCAGCCAAGAAGGCCAGGGATCCCCGAATTCACCCCTCCACTTT
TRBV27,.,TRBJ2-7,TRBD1,CASSIGQGMNEQYF,TGTGCCAGCAGTATAGGACAGGGGATGAACGAGCAGTACTTC
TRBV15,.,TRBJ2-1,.,CATSRAPPTDEQFF,TGTGCCACCAGCAGAGCACCCCCTACGGATGAGCAGTTCTTC
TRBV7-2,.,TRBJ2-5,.,CASSHGDGLETQYF,TGTGCCAGCAGCCATGGGGACGGGCTTGAGACCCAGTACTTC
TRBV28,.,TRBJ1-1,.,CASNRELNTEAFF,TGTGCCAGCAACAGGGAGCTGAACACTGAAGCTTTCTTT
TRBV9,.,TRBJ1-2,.,CASNLHGGTGYTF,TGTGCCAGCAACCTACACGGGGGGACCGGCTACACCTTC
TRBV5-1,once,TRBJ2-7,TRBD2,CASSLLAGNKNEQYF,TGCGCCAGCAGCTTGCTAGCGGGGAATAAGAACGAGCAGTACTTC
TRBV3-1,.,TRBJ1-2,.,CASSLYEGASRGYTF,TGTGCCAGCAGCCTATACGAAGGGGCTTCGCGTGGCTACACCTTC
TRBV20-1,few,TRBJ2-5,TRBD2,CSARDGKAGGIQETQYF,TGCAGTGCTAGAGATGGAAAAGCGGGGGGGATCCAAGAGACCCAGTACTTC